These 6 T cell receptor beta chains share one sample of origin, sequenced in a study of T cell responses to AZD1222 COVID-19 vaccine. The assay was immunoSEQ multiplex PCR, and TCRdb's table has in-frame clones only and misses some. The sample includes roughly 150,000 clones, 80% to 95% of them seen just once. The sequencing here drew on peripheral blood, taken 28 days after the second AZD1222 dose. These receptor sequences come from an adult who received the AZD1222 COVID-19 vaccine.

The chain carries TRBV4-2 and TRBJ2-7; no clear D. Germline CDR1 is LGHNA and CDR2 is YNFKEQ. The CDR3 consists of 14 residues. Trimming cost V 3 bases and J 1 base, with 10 bases left between them. The CDR3: CASSQGGRSYEQYF. The CDR3 DNA follows: TGTGCCAGCAGCCAGGGCGGACGGTCCTACGAGCAGTACTTC.

The chain links TRBV4-3 to TRBJ1-2; D is ambiguous. The V and J ends lost 4 bases and 8 bases respectively, with 17 bases between them. Germline CDR1 reads LGHNA; CDR2 reads YSLEER. The CDR3 length is 14 residues. The CDR3 bases are TGCGCCAGCAGCCGTGATAGGGCACTCAGGGGCTACACCTTC. The encoded protein is CASSRDRALRGYTF.

V and J are TRBV5-6 and TRBJ1-1; D call uncertain. The CDR3 loop spans 14 amino acids. Per the germline V gene, CDR1 is SGHDT and CDR2 is YYEEEE. Trimming took off 3 bases at V and 1 base at J, with 10 bases between the two ends. The CDR3 loop is CASSYANRNTEAFF. CDR3 nucleotide sequence: TGTGCCAGCAGCTATGCTAATAGGAACACTGAAGCTTTCTTT.

This sequence joins TRBV2 and TRBJ1-4, with TRBD1 matching 8 bases. The V gene end was trimmed by 6 bases and the J gene end by 8 bases; junction bases not matched to a gene: 5. The CDR3 covers 13 residues. Per the germline V gene, CDR1 is SNHLY and CDR2 is FYNNEI. In nucleotides, the CDR3 is TGTGCCAGCAGCGGACAGGGAGGAGAAAAACTGTTTTTT. This translates into CASSGQGGEKLFF.

The chain joins TRBV2 to TRBJ1-4, with TRBD1 as a possible D gene (5 bases). Per the germline V gene, CDR1 is SNHLY and CDR2 is FYNNEI. This CDR3 comprises 15 residues. Trimming cost V 6 bases and J 3 bases, with 14 bases left between them. Here the CDR3 reads CASSGEGSANEKLFF. Written as DNA, the CDR3 is TGTGCCAGCAGCGGCGAGGGGTCAGCTAATGAAAAACTGTTTTTT.

The sample holds one count of this clone. V usage is TRBV19 and J usage is TRBJ2-1; D call uncertain. V was clipped by 7 bases and J by 6 bases, with 13 bases between them. CDR3 size: 13 residues. Looked up from germline, CDR1 is LNHDA and CDR2 is SQIVND (reference sequence). CDR3 loop: CASTQNTGNEQFF. In DNA form, the CDR3 reads TGTGCCAGTACACAGAACACGGGCAATGAGCAGTTCTTC.